This T cell receptor (beta chain) is from a study of glioma-infiltrating T cells. This CDR3 region has 12 residues. In germline, CDR1 is KGHSH, CDR2 LQKENI. The germline V and J ends were trimmed by 8 bases and 10 bases, with 15 bases remaining between them. This clonotype occurred a few times. What it binds is unknown. This may arise from a read error, as a much more abundant clone is one base away. Using RNA template, CDR3s of TCR alpha and beta were amplified with iRepertoire arm-PCR. For one-step reverse transcription and amplification, about 85-400 ng of tissue mRNA or PBMC total RNA was used. TCRdb reprocessed the multiplex PCR reads with MiXCR, giving one entry per CDR3 protein. Of over 140,000 distinct CDR3 sequences in the sample, about two fifths are singletons; the top ten hold about 18%. Study-wide results and caveats: Non-neoplastic patients had below-expected tissue-blood divergence, while all gliomas exceeded expectation.

Sequencing was performed on glioma tissue, nonneoplastic brain tissue, or PBMCs (not recorded which). V and J are TRBV18 and TRBJ2-1, with D tentatively TRBD1 (6 bases). The sequence derives from a human donor with low-grade glioma or glioblastoma, undergoing nonglioma brain surgery, or in good health (not recorded which). CDR3 sequence: CASGGNSYEQFF. In DNA form, the CDR3 reads TGTGCCAGCGGGGGCAACTCCTACGAGCAGTTCTTC. Based on the CDR3 plus reference TRBV18 and TRBJ2-1, the full variable domain is NAGVMQNPRHLVRRRGQEARLRCSPMKGHSHVYWYRQLPEEGLKFMVYLQKENIIDESGMPKERFSAEFPKEGPSILRIQQVVRGDSAAYFCASGGNSYEQFFGPGTRLTVL.